The following is a TCR beta chain sequence with its context. Hyperthyroidism, newly diagnosed and lasting under 2 months, affected patients aged 18 to 65. This specimen comes from a study of T cells in Graves' hyperthyroidism and ophthalmopathy. The V gene lost 6 bases and the J gene lost 4 bases, with 16 bases spanning the gap. CDR1 and CDR2 from the germline V gene are LGHDT and YNNKEL (reference sequence). This CDR3 is 15 amino acids long. Amplification of TCR beta CDR3 regions was performed using RNA transcripts as template. HTBI primers were employed in a first-round RT-PCR of the TCR CDR3. TCRdb redid the calling of the multiplex PCR reads with MiXCR, one entry per CDR3 protein. This table has 380,000 or so distinct CDR3 sequences, roughly 14% appearing once.

The chain employs TRBV3-1 and TRBJ2-4, with D possibly being TRBD2 (5 bases). The receptor was derived from a woman in her twenties or thirties with Graves' hyperthyroidism. Sequences were obtained from blood. The CDR3 sequence: CASRPDGGLKNIQYF. The CDR3 DNA sequence: TGTGCCAGCAGGCCCGACGGAGGTCTTAAAAACATTCAGTACTTC.